The entry that follows covers one TCR beta chain sequence. This sample is drawn from a study of blood T cell repertoires in COVID-19. Turning to the study itself: The United States, Italy and Spain supplied acute and convalescent COVID-19 samples. T cells, B-cell-depleted T cells, or PBMCs supplied cDNA or gDNA.

Two negative PCRs, clearance, or symptom resolution had been documented for recovered Cohort 3 donors. This CDR3 contains 15 residues. Germline V gene sequence: CDR1 LNHDA, CDR2 SQIVND (reference sequence). V lost 7 bases, J lost 6 bases, and 8 bases stayed unmatched. Assay used: immunoSEQ multiplex PCR; TCRdb lists only in-frame clones, some missing. The sample includes about 150,000 clones, approximately 90% of them seen just once. The V gene is TRBV19, the J gene TRBJ1-6, with 8 bases aligning to TRBD1. Sequenced input: PBMCs or T cells enriched from blood (not recorded which). The clonotype comes from a woman aged 45-65 years who had recovered from COVID-19. For the CDR3, the DNA is TGTGCCAGTAATTCCGGGACAGGAGTTAATTCACCCCTCCACTTT. Its protein is CASNSGTGVNSPLHF.